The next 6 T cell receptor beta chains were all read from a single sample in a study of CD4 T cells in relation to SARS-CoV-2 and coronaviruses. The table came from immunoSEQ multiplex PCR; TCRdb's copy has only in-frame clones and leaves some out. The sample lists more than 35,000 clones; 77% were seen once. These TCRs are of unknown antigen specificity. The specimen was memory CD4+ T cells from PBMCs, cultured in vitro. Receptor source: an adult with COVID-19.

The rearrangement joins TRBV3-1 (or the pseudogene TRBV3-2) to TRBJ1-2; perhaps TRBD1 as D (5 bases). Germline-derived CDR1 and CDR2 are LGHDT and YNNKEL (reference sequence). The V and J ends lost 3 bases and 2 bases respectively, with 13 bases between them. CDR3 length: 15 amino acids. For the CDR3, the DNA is TGTGCCAGCAGCCAGGAGCTACAGGACAACTATGGCTACACCTTC. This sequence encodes CASSQELQDNYGYTF.

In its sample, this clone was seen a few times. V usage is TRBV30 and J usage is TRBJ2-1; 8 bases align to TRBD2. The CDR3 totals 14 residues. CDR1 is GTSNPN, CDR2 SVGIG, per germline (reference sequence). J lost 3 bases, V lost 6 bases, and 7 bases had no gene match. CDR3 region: CACTAGALYNEQFF. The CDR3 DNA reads TGTGCCTGTACAGCGGGAGCGCTCTACAATGAGCAGTTCTTC.

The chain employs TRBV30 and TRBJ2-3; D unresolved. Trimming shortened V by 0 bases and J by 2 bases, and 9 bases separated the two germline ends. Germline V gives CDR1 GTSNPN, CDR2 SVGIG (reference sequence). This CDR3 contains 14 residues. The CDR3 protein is CAWSVAIYTDTQYF. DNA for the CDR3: TGTGCCTGGAGTGTAGCCATTTACACAGATACGCAGTATTTT.

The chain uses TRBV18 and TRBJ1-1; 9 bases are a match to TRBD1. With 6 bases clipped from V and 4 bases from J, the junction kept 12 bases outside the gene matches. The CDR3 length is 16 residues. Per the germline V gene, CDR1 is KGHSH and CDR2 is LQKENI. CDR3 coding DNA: TGTGCCAGCTCCGAGAGCCCACAGGGGGCGGTCACTGAAGCTTTCTTT. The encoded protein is CASSESPQGAVTEAFF. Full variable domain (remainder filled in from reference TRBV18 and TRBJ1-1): NAGVMQNPRHLVRRRGQEARLRCSPMKGHSHVYWYRQLPEEGLKFMVYLQKENIIDESGMPKERFSAEFPKEGPSILRIQQVVRGDSAAYFCASSESPQGAVTEAFFGQGTRLTVV.

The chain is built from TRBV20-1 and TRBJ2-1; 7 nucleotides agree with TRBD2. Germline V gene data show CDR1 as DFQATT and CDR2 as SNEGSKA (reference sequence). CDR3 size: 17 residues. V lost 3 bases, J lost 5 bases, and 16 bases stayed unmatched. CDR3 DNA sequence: TGCAGTGCTAGTAGACTAGCATGGGTTGGCCAACACAATGAGCAGTTCTTC. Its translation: CSASRLAWVGQHNEQFF.

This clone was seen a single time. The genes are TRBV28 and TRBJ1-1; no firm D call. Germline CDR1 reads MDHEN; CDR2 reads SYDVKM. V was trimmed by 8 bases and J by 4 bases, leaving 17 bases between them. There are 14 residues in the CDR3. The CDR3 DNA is TGTGCCAGCTGCAGGCCCACTCGGCGCACTGAAGCTTTCTTT. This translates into CASCRPTRRTEAFF.